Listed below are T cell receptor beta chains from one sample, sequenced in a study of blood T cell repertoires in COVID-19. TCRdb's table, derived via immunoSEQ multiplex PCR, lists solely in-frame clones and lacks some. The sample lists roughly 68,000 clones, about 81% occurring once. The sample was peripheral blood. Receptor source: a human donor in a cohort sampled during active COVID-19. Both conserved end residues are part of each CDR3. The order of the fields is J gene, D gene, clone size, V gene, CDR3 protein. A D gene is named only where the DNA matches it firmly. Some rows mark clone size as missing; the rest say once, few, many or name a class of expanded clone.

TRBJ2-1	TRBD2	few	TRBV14	CASSLLGSGAYNEQFF
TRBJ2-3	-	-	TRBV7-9	CASSFLDSYTDTQYF
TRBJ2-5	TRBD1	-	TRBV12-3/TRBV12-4	CASRVTGGLTQYF
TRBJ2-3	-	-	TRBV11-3	CASSLTSSDTQYF
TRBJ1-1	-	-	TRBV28	CASSFSRTVFTEAFF
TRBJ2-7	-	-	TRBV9	CASSGGLARYEQYF
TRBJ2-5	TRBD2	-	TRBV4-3	CASSPTERGKWETQYF
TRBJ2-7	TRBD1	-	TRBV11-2	CASSFALGQVYEQYF
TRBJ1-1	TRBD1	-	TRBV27	CASRYSGGTEAFF
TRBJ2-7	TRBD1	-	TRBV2	CASRSGQGTSYEQYF
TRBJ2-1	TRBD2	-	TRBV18	CASSPPSGANEQFF
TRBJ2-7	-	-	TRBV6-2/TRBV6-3	CASSLHYQAQTYEQYF
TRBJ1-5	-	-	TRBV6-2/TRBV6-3	CASSFSYNQPQHF
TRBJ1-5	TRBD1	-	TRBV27	CASSLGDTGEEDNQPQHF
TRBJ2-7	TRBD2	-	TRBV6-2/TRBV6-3	CASSQTSGPLYEQYF
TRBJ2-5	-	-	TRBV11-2	CASSLGTLGGETQYF
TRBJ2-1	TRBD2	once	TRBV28	CASSPPLAGVGNEQFF
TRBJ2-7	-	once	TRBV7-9	CASSSLQVPYEQYF
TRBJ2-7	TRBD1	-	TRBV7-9	CASSLGDPRQGYEQYF
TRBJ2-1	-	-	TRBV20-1	CSASYNEQFF
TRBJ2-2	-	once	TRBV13	CASRLSQGTPGELFF
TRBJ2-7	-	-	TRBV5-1	CASSLDKNEQYF
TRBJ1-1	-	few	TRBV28	CASRSTARVTNTEAFF
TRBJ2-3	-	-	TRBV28	CASSLLTDTQYF
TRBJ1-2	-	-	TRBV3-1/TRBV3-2	CASSQGSAGYGYTF
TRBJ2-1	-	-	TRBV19	CASSIPIPGNEQFF
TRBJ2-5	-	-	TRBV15	CATSREGAKVVGETQYF
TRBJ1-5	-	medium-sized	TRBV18	CASSPRGGTSNQPQHF
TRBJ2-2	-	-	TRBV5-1	CASRVSGTRNTGELFF
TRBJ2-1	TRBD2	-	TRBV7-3	CASSSGLAGYTEQFF
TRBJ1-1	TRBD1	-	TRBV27	CASWDSGNTEAFF
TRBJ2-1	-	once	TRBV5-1	CASSPHYNEQFF
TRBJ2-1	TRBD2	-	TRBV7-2	CASSGGTSDRSYNEQFF
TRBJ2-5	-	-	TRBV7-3	CASSLSPGQAQYF
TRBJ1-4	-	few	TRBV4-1	CASSHRQLNDKLFF
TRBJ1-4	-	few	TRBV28	CASSLGASQYSNEKLFF
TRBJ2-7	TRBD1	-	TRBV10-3	CAISDRKGTGFDEQYF
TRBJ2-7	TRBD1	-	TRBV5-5	CASSWGTGRGEQYF
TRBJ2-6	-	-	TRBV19	CASSYRAGANVLTF
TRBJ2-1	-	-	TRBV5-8	CASETQRGSYNEQFF
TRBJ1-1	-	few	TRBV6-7	CASSYSPGGVGADTEAFF
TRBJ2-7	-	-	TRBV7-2	CASSKGVAREQYF
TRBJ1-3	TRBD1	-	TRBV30	CAWDRARGNTIYF
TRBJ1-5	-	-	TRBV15	CATSRWLPGVYSNQPQHF
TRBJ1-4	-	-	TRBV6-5	CASSYGQGSEKLFF